The 15 T cell receptor beta chains given below trace back to one sample, sequenced in a study of siplizumab effects on memory and regulatory T cells. Produced via immunoSEQ multiplex PCR; TCRdb's table is partial and in-frame only. The table has 40,000 to 45,000 clones, roughly 90% seen once. Sequencing was carried out using naive CD4+ T cells sorted from blood. The receptors were sampled from a human donor in good health.

The chain links TRBV19 to TRBJ1-5; weak D call: TRBD1 (5 bases). The ends were cut back, 8 bases at V and 7 bases at J, with 15 bases in the middle. CDR1 is LNHDA, CDR2 SQIVND, per germline (reference sequence). This CDR3 is 13 amino acids long. In DNA, the CDR3 is TGTGCCAGTCACCCTGGGGGGTGGCAGCCCCAGCATTTT. Its protein is CASHPGGWQPQHF.

V and J are TRBV6-5 and TRBJ1-4; possibly TRBD1 for D (5 bases). Trimming stripped 5 bases from V and 6 bases from J, with 13 bases between. The CDR3 length is 14 residues. Germline assignment: CDR1 MNHEY and CDR2 SVGAGI. The chain's CDR3 is CASSRTGPYEKLFF. The CDR3 DNA follows: TGTGCCAGCAGTCGGACGGGACCTTATGAAAAACTGTTTTTT.

The chain carries TRBV5-6 and TRBJ1-5; D unresolved. With 0 bases removed from V and 0 bases from J, the gap between germline ends came to 4 bases. The CDR3 is 14 residues long. The germline CDR1 and CDR2 sequences are SGHDT and YYEEEE. The CDR3 region is CASSLVGSNQPQHF. The CDR3 region has the DNA TGTGCCAGCAGCTTGGTTGGTAGCAATCAGCCCCAGCATTTT. Looking up the rest from reference TRBV5-6 and TRBJ1-5 gives the full variable domain: DAGVTQSPTHLIKTRGQQVTLRCSPKSGHDTVSWYQQALGQGPQFIFQYYEEEERQRGNFPDRFSGHQFPNYSSELNVNALLLGDSALYLCASSLVGSNQPQHFGDGTRLSIL.

This chain uses TRBV11-2 with TRBJ2-2; 8 nucleotides align to TRBD1. The CDR3 consists of 14 residues. V shed 5 bases, J shed 7 bases, and the junction held 6 bases outside the gene matches. Per the germline V gene, CDR1 is SGHAT and CDR2 is FQNNGV. The CDR3 coding sequence is TGTGCCAGCAGCACCAGGGGGCAAGGCGGGGAGCTGTTTTTT. This codes for CASSTRGQGGELFF.

Comments on this clone: Within the sample, other DNA sequences also encode this same CDR3. The CDR3 loop is CASSRQGNQPQHF. DNA for the CDR3: TGTGCCAGCAGCCGACAGGGTAATCAGCCCCAGCATTTT. The chain has TRBV6-5 and TRBJ1-5; 7 positions match TRBD1. The germline gives CDR1 MNHEY, CDR2 SVGAGI. V gave up 6 bases and J gave up 4 bases; unmatched junction bases: 3. CDR3 length equals 13 residues.

V usage is TRBV4-1 and J usage is TRBJ1-4; 10 bases map to TRBD1. Germline loops: CDR1 MGHRA, CDR2 YSYEKL. The J segment lost 6 bases and the V segment lost 1 base, leaving 2 bases of the junction unmatched. The CDR3 runs to 15 residues. The CDR3 region is CASSQAGQGDEKLFF. The DNA for the CDR3 is TGCGCCAGCAGCCAAGCCGGACAGGGGGATGAAAAACTGTTTTTT.

The chain combines TRBV11-2 with TRBJ2-7, with D unresolved. From germline, CDR1 is SGHAT and CDR2 FQNNGV. The CDR3 is 12 residues long. V was cut by 3 bases and J by 2 bases, with 5 bases left in between. The CDR3 DNA reads as TGTGCCAGCAGCTTGATCCCCTACGAGCAGTACTTC. It encodes CASSLIPYEQYF.

J is TRBJ2-1 and V is TRBV2; no clear D gene. Germline V gene lookup returns CDR1 SNHLY and CDR2 FYNNEI. The V end lost 5 bases, the J end lost 6 bases, and 8 bases lay between the germline ends. This CDR3 region has 12 residues. The CDR3: CASSTDSNEQFF. The CDR3 nucleotides read TGTGCCAGCAGTACGGATAGCAATGAGCAGTTCTTC.

V usage is TRBV10-3 and J usage is TRBJ2-7; D call uncertain. Germline CDR1 ENHRY, CDR2 SYGVKD. The CDR3 covers 11 residues. Trimming cost V 4 bases and J 5 bases, with 6 bases left between them. CDR3 in amino acids: CAISGLNEQYF. As DNA, the CDR3 is TGTGCCATCAGTGGCCTTAACGAGCAGTACTTC.

V usage is TRBV18 and J usage is TRBJ2-1; TRBD2 matches 12 bases. V dropped 6 bases and J dropped 4; count of bases not matched to a gene: 4. The germline V gene has CDR1 KGHSH and CDR2 LQKENI. The CDR3 extends over 15 amino acids. The CDR3 bases are TGTGCCAGCTCGCCAGGGACTAGCGGGTACAATGAGCAGTTCTTC. Translation: CASSPGTSGYNEQFF.

With respect to this clone: Other DNA sequences in the same sample also yield this CDR3. The chain uses TRBV5-1 and TRBJ2-5; 7 bases line up with TRBD2. After removal of 4 bases from V and 1 base from J, the junction contained 4 bases not matched to a gene. Germline CDR1 and CDR2: SGHRS and YFSETQ. The CDR3 is made up of 14 amino acids. CDR3 DNA: TGCGCCAGCAGCCGCGGGAGTTTCCAAGAGACCCAGTACTTC. It codes for CASSRGSFQETQYF.

The genes are TRBV2 and TRBJ1-2, with TRBD1 identical over 8 bases. The V gene's germline CDR1 is SNHLY and CDR2 FYNNEI. The CDR3 has 15 residues. V shed 4 bases, J shed 4 bases, and the junction held 8 bases outside the gene matches. Written as DNA, the CDR3 is TGTGCCAGCAGTGGAACGGACAGGGTGGGCTATGGCTACACCTTC. As protein: CASSGTDRVGYGYTF.

This rearrangement joins TRBV5-1 to TRBJ1-1, with D possibly being TRBD1 (6 bases). The CDR3 sequence is 14 residues long. V dropped 0 bases and J dropped 7 bases, with 13 bases sitting between them. Per germline, CDR1 SGHRS and CDR2 YFSETQ. CDR3 nucleotide sequence: TGCGCCAGCAGCTTGGGGTCAGGGGAGAATGAAGCTTTCTTT. This encodes CASSLGSGENEAFF. Variable domain in full (rest from reference TRBV5-1 and TRBJ1-1): KAGVTQTPRYLIKTRGQQVTLSCSPISGHRSVSWYQQTPGQGLQFLFEYFSETQRNKGNFPGRFSGRQFSNSRSEMNVSTLELGDSALYLCASSLGSGENEAFFGQGTRLTVV.

The chain couples TRBV7-9 to TRBJ2-1; D possibly corresponds to TRBD2 (5 bases). The germline CDR1 and CDR2 sequences are SEHNR and FQNEAQ (reference sequence). The CDR3 is made up of 13 amino acids. Trimming shortened V by 7 bases and J by 0 bases, and 7 bases separated the two germline ends. The CDR3 DNA reads TGTGCCAGCAAGGACTCCTCCTACAATGAGCAGTTCTTC. As protein: CASKDSSYNEQFF.

The chain is built from TRBV6-1 and TRBJ1-5; TRBD1 agrees at 7 bases. Germline V gene lookup returns CDR1 MNHNS and CDR2 SASEGT. CDR3 length: 14 amino acids. V was clipped by 10 bases and J by 4 bases; unmatched bases: 10. The CDR3 protein is CAIKTGIRNQPQHF. The CDR3 DNA reads TGTGCCATCAAGACAGGGATTCGTAATCAGCCCCAGCATTTT.